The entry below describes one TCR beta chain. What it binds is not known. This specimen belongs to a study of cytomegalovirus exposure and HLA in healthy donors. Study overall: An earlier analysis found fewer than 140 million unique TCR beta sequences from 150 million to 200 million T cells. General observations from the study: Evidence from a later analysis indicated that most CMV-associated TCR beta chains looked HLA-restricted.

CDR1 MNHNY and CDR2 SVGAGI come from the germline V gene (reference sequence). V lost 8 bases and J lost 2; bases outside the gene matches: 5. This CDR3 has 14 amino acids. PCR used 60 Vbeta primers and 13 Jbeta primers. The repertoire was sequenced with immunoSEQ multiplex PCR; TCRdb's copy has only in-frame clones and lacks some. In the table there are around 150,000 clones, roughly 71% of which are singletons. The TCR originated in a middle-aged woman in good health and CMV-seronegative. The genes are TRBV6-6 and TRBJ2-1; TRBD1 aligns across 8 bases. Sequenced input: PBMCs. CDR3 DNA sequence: TGTGCCAGCTATACAGGGGGGCCCTACAATGAGCAGTTCTTC. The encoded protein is CASYTGGPYNEQFF.